This T cell receptor (beta chain) was observed in a study of blood T cell repertoires in COVID-19. The protocol was immunoSEQ multiplex PCR, while the TCRdb copy is restricted to in-frame clones and leaves out a portion. The profile shows around 300,000 clones, roughly 90% of them singletons. This clone was picked up one time. The TCR comes from a woman aged 50 to 65 who had recovered from COVID-19. The material sequenced was PBMCs or T cells enriched from blood (not recorded which).

CDR3 in DNA: TGTGCCAGCAGCTTAGATGGGAGGGCCATGCTGTATTTT. It is translated as CASSLDGRAMLYF. The chain uses TRBV7-2 and TRBJ2-3; 7 bases match TRBD2. Germline CDR1 reads SGHTA; CDR2 reads FQGNSA. Trimming at V came to 1 base and at J to 14 bases, leaving 9 bases not matched to a gene. CDR3 length: 13 residues.